This section outlines one TCR beta chain sequence together with its context. The germline gives CDR1 MNHNS, CDR2 SASEGT. V was clipped by 4 bases and J by 0 bases, with 13 bases between them. This CDR3 has 16 residues. TCRdb keeps only in-frame clones here, not all; method: immunoSEQ multiplex PCR. The sample contains around 110,000 clones, 60% to 85% of which appear only once. These data come from a study of blood T cell repertoires in COVID-19. This sequence joins TRBV6-1 and TRBJ1-5, with D perhaps TRBD1 (5 bases). Sequenced input: peripheral blood. The clonotype originates from a man older than 75 with COVID-19, enrolled during active disease. CDR3 bases: TGTGCCAGCAGTGGCGCAGGGCTGGTTAGCAATCAGCCCCAGCATTTT. Translation: CASSGAGLVSNQPQHF.